This T cell receptor (beta chain) was observed in a study of cytotoxic CD8 clonotypes in ibrutinib-treated CLL. Clones were read by immunoSEQ multiplex PCR, and TCRdb kept only the in-frame ones, dropping some. Altogether over 9,000 clones are present, around three quarters being singletons, with the ten largest covering around 16%. This clone was seen once. V lost 3 bases, J lost 5 bases, and 18 bases lay in between. CDR1 SGHDT and CDR2 YYEEEE come from the germline V gene. The CDR3 contains 15 residues. The chain recombines TRBV5-6 with TRBJ2-7; D call uncertain. This TCR came from a human donor with chronic lymphocytic leukemia. The source was PBMCs, collected at disease progression, from a patient treated with ibrutinib. The CDR3 nucleotides are TGTGCCAGCAGCTCTTTGGGTGGGGTTCGCAACGAGCAGTACTTC. It encodes CASSSLGGVRNEQYF.